This is a list of T cell receptor beta chains from one sample in a study of blood T cell repertoires in COVID-19. Libraries were prepared by immunoSEQ multiplex PCR; TCRdb keeps only in-frame clonotypes and omits some of them. The repertoire consists of about 200,000 clones, with approximately 86% occurring once and the leading ten covering less than 5%. The sequencing sample was made of PBMCs or T cells enriched from blood (not recorded which). The receptors here all came from a woman aged 40 to 50 with acute COVID-19. Each CDR3 is given with its conserved first and last residue. D genes are given only for firm matches. The size of a clone is reported for some rows only, either as once, few or many, or as a class for expanded clones.

j_call	v_call	d_call	clone_size	cdr3_nt	cdr3_aa
TRBJ2-1	TRBV2	TRBD2	.	TGTGCCAGCAGTGAACCCTCCAGCCGGCTAGCGGGGGGAAGCTCCTACAATGAGCAGTTCTTC	CASSEPSSRLAGGSSYNEQFF
TRBJ2-4	TRBV28	.	.	TGTGCCAGCAGTTGGGCAGCACTAGCCAAAAACATTCAGTACTTC	CASSWAALAKNIQYF
TRBJ2-7	TRBV4-2	TRBD1	once	TGTGCCAGCAGTCCGGGACAGGGGGATGACGAGCAGTACTTC	CASSPGQGDDEQYF
TRBJ2-1	TRBV11-3	TRBD1	.	TGTGCCAGCAGCTTAGGGCGGACAGGGGGACCCTACAATGAGCAGTTCTTC	CASSLGRTGGPYNEQFF
TRBJ1-1	TRBV19	.	once	TGTGCCAGTAGCCCGTGGTCTGGGCAAAACACTGAAGCTTTCTTT	CASSPWSGQNTEAFF
TRBJ2-1	TRBV13	.	.	TGTGCCAGCAGCTACAGCGGGTCCTACAATGAGCAGTTCTTC	CASSYSGSYNEQFF
TRBJ1-4	TRBV9	TRBD1	.	TGTGCCAGCAGCGCCTCCACAGGGGAAGAAAAACTGTTTTTT	CASSASTGEEKLFF
TRBJ2-2	TRBV7-6	TRBD2	.	TGTGCCAGCAGCTTAGCGCTTTCGACTAGCGAGGACACCGGGGAGCTGTTTTTT	CASSLALSTSEDTGELFF
TRBJ2-7	TRBV6-2/TRBV6-3	TRBD1	.	TGTGCCAGCAGTTACGGTGGGACAGGGAGCGAGCAGTACTTC	CASSYGGTGSEQYF
TRBJ2-7	TRBV4-2	TRBD2	.	TGTGCCAGCAGTAACCTCGGTTCAAATAGCGGGAGGGCCGTGAGCTACGAGCAGTACTTC	CASSNLGSNSGRAVSYEQYF
TRBJ2-3	TRBV19	TRBD2	.	TGTGCCAGTAGTATCAGATGGCGGGAGTTGACAGATACGCAGTATTTT	CASSIRWRELTDTQYF
TRBJ2-5	TRBV6-5	.	.	TGTGCCAGCAGTTCCCAGGGCCCCCAAGAGACCCAGTACTTC	CASSSQGPQETQYF
TRBJ2-1	TRBV5-6	.	.	TGTGCCAGCAGCTTGGTCTACGGGAGATACAATGAGCAGTTCTTC	CASSLVYGRYNEQFF
TRBJ2-7	TRBV4-1	TRBD2	.	TGCGCCAGCAGCCCCGATCCCGGGACTAGCGGGTCGAGCTCCTACGAGCAGTACTTC	CASSPDPGTSGSSSYEQYF
TRBJ2-7	TRBV5-1	TRBD2	.	TGCGCCAGCAGCTTGGCGCCGCCTAGCGGGAGGGTCTTAGCTACGGACGAGCAGTACTTC	CASSLAPPSGRVLATDEQYF
TRBJ1-1	TRBV29-1	.	.	TGCAGCGTCCCAGATCAGACTGAAGCTTTCTTT	CSVPDQTEAFF
TRBJ2-1	TRBV11-2	TRBD2	.	TGTGCCAGCAGCTTAGATACACTAGCGGGAGGGTATGAGCAGTTCTTC	CASSLDTLAGGYEQFF
TRBJ2-1	TRBV7-9	TRBD2	.	TGTGCCAGCAGCTTAGGGCGGGAGGGGCCCTACAATGAGCAGTTCTTC	CASSLGREGPYNEQFF
TRBJ2-3	TRBV7-2	TRBD1	.	TGTGCCAGCAGCTACCGGACAGGCGGCACAGATACGCAGTATTTT	CASSYRTGGTDTQYF
TRBJ2-2	TRBV6-2/TRBV6-3	TRBD2	.	TGTGCCAGCAGTTTCGGCGGGAGAGGCGGCGGGGAGCTGTTTTTT	CASSFGGRGGGELFF
TRBJ2-4	TRBV2	TRBD2	.	TGTGCCAGCAGTGAAGGGGCGGGAGTGGCCAAAAACATTCAGTACTTC	CASSEGAGVAKNIQYF
TRBJ1-2	TRBV5-1	.	few	TGCGCCAGCAGCTTGGCGCGGCAGGGAACGGGTGGCTACACCTTC	CASSLARQGTGGYTF
TRBJ2-5	TRBV29-1	.	medium-sized	TGCAGCGTTTCCCCACAGACCCAAGAGACCCAGTACTTC	CSVSPQTQETQYF
TRBJ1-1	TRBV9	.	.	TGTGCCAGCAGCGTCGCCGGGACACAAAACACTGAAGCTTTCTTT	CASSVAGTQNTEAFF
TRBJ2-3	TRBV6-5	.	.	TGTGCCAGTCGGGCAGGGGCCAGCGGGACCGGTACGCAGTATTTT	CASRAGASGTGTQYF
TRBJ2-1	TRBV6-5	TRBD2	.	TGTGCCAGCAGTTACCCGGGACTAGCCGGTAGTGAGCAGTTCTTC	CASSYPGLAGSEQFF
TRBJ1-1	TRBV19	TRBD1	.	TGTGCCAGTAGTAGACAGGGGGGGAACCGGATCGACACTGAAGCTTTCTTT	CASSRQGGNRIDTEAFF
TRBJ1-6	TRBV2	TRBD1	.	TGTGCCAGCGCGAATCCTTCCGGGACAGATAATTCACCCCTCCACTTT	CASANPSGTDNSPLHF
TRBJ2-2	TRBV7-2	.	once	TGTGCCAGTTCAGGGTGGGACACCGGGGAGCTGTTTTTT	CASSGWDTGELFF
TRBJ1-5	TRBV6-1	.	.	TGTGCCAGCAGTGAATACAGGGATAGCAATCAGCCCCAGCATTTT	CASSEYRDSNQPQHF
TRBJ1-1	TRBV10-3	.	.	TGTGCCATCAGTAGAGAGAACACTGAAGCTTTCTTT	CAISRENTEAFF
TRBJ2-5	TRBV7-9	.	.	TGTGCCAGCAGCCCGACCCAGGGTTGGGAAGAGACCCAGTACTTC	CASSPTQGWEETQYF
TRBJ2-6	TRBV3-1/TRBV3-2	.	.	TGTGCCAGCAGTCAGGGGGGAGCTGGAGGGGCCAACGTCCTGACTTTC	CASSQGGAGGANVLTF
TRBJ2-2	TRBV7-7	.	few	TGTGCCAGCAGCTCGACAGATCCGAACACCGGGGAGCTGTTTTTT	CASSSTDPNTGELFF
TRBJ2-7	TRBV14	TRBD1	.	TGTGCCAGCAGCCAAAGTCTTCCGGGACAGGGTTCCTACGAGCAGTACTTC	CASSQSLPGQGSYEQYF
TRBJ2-7	TRBV7-9	TRBD1	.	TGTGCCACCGAACCTCCGACAGGGGTGGTAAGGGAGCAGTACTTC	CATEPPTGVVREQYF
TRBJ1-6	TRBV27	TRBD1	.	TGTGCCAGCAGTTCGGGACAGATCTCCTATAATTCACCCCTCCACTTT	CASSSGQISYNSPLHF
TRBJ2-7	TRBV14	.	few	TGTGCCAGCAGCCAAGCAAACCTTGGGGAGTCCTACGAGCAGTACTTC	CASSQANLGESYEQYF
TRBJ2-1	TRBV19	TRBD2	.	TGTGCCAGTAAAGCGGGAGGGTTCTACAATGAGCAGTTCTTC	CASKAGGFYNEQFF
TRBJ2-6	TRBV24-1	TRBD2	.	TGTGCCACCAGTGGAACTAGCGGGAGGGCCCCTGGGGCCAACGTCCTGACTTTC	CATSGTSGRAPGANVLTF
TRBJ2-3	TRBV2	TRBD2	.	TGTGCCAGCAGTGGTCGGTGGCTAGCGGGACGGGAAGATACGCAGTATTTT	CASSGRWLAGREDTQYF
TRBJ1-1	TRBV14	.	once	TGTGCCAGCAGCCAATCTGGACAGACCCCTGAAGCTTTCTTT	CASSQSGQTPEAFF
TRBJ1-6	TRBV9	.	.	TGTGCCAGCCGCTCCCAGGGGCAGGGTGGTTCACCCCTCCACTTT	CASRSQGQGGSPLHF